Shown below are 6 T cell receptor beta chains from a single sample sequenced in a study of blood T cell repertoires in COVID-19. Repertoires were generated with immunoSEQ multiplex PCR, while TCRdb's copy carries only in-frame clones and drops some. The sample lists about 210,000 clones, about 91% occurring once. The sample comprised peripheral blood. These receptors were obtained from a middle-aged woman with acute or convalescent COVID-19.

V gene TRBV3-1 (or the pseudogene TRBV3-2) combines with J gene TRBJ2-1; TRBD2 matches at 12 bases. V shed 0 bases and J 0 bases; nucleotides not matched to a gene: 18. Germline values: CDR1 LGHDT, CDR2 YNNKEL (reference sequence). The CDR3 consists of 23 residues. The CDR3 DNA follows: TGTGCCAGCAGCCAAGATCGGTTTGCGGCGGGACTAGCGGGCCTAAGCTCCTACAATGAGCAGTTCTTC. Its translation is CASSQDRFAAGLAGLSSYNEQFF.

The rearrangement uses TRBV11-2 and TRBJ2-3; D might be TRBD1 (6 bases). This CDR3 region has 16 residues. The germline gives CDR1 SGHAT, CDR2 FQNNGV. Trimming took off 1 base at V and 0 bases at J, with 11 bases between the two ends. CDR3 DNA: TGTGCCAGCAGCTTAGTTACAGGGTCTAGCACAGATACGCAGTATTTT. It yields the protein CASSLVTGSSTDTQYF.

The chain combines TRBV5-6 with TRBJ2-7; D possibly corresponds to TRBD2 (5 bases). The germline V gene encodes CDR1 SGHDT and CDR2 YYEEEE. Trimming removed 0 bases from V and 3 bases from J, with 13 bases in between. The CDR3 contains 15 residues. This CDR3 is CASSLGGFGSYEQYV. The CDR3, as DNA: TGTGCCAGCAGCTTGGGGGGTTTTGGGAGCTACGAGCAGTACGTC.

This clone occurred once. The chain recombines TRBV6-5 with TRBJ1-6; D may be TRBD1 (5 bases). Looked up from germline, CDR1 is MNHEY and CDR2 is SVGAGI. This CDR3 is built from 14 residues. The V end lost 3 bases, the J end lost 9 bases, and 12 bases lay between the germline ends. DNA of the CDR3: TGTGCCAGCAGTTATTCCGGGACTGCTTCACCCCTCCACTTT. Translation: CASSYSGTASPLHF.

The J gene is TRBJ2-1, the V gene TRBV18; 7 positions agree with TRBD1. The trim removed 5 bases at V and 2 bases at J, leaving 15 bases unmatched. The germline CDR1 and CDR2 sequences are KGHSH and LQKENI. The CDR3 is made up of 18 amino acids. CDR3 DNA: TGTGCCAGCTCAGCCAACCCCGGGATAGGGGGCGCCTACAATGAGCAGTTCTTC. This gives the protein CASSANPGIGGAYNEQFF.

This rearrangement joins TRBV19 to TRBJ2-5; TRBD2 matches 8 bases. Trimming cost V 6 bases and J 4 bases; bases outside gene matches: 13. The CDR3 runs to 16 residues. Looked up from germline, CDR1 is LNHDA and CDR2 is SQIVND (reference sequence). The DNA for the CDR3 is TGTGCCAGTAGCCCACAGGGACGGGGGGGAGGAGAGACCCAGTACTTC. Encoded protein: CASSPQGRGGGETQYF.